This passage covers 20 T cell receptor beta chains from one sample sequenced in a study of cytomegalovirus exposure and HLA in healthy donors. The PCR used 60 Vbeta and 13 Jbeta primers. Profiling relied on immunoSEQ multiplex PCR, and the TCRdb table lists in-frame clones only, not all of them. Among about 120,000 clones listed, around 72% were seen once. The sample comprised PBMCs. All receptors come from a young man in good health and CMV-seronegative.

V gene TRBV30 combines with J gene TRBJ1-1; TRBD1 agrees at 8 bases. Germline V gene lookup returns CDR1 GTSNPN and CDR2 SVGIG (reference sequence). The CDR3 runs 14 residues. V lost 0 bases and J lost 5; bases outside the gene matches: 5. The CDR3 is CAWSVTTGETEAFF. In DNA, the CDR3 is TGTGCCTGGAGTGTAACGACAGGGGAGACTGAAGCTTTCTTT.

This rearrangement joins TRBV7-3 to TRBJ2-5; TRBD1 agrees at 8 bases. CDR3 length equals 13 residues. V dropped 5 bases and J dropped 11; count of bases not matched to a gene: 10. Germline CDR1 SGHTA, CDR2 FQGTGA. DNA for the CDR3: TGTGCCAGCAGCGCGGACAGGGCAGGGGAGCAGTACTTC. It translates to CASSADRAGEQYF.

There are a few counts of this clone. The rearrangement links TRBV7-3 to TRBJ2-7; 10 nucleotides match TRBD2. CDR1 SGHTA and CDR2 FQGTGA come from the germline V gene. The CDR3 runs to 14 residues. V shed 5 bases and J 9 bases; nucleotides not matched to a gene: 10. The CDR3 DNA reads as TGTGCCAGCAGCGAAACTAGCGGGGCCAGAGGGCAGTACTTC. Encoded protein: CASSETSGARGQYF.

The chain uses TRBV19 and TRBJ1-5; a weak D match, TRBD1 (6 bases). V was cut by 10 bases and J by 4 bases, with 14 bases left in between. Germline V gives CDR1 LNHDA, CDR2 SQIVND (reference sequence). The CDR3 runs to 13 residues. In nucleotides, the CDR3 is TGTGCCACCGCCACAGGGCGAAATCAGCCCCAGCATTTT. Amino acid sequence: CATATGRNQPQHF.

This chain joins TRBV6-1 and TRBJ1-6; 7 nucleotides agree with TRBD1. J lost 9 bases, V lost 2 bases, and 1 base had no gene match. The CDR3 covers 13 residues. Germline assignment: CDR1 MNHNS and CDR2 SASEGT. The CDR3 spells CASSEQGGSPLHF. The DNA of the CDR3 is TGTGCCAGCAGTGAACAGGGGGGTTCACCCCTCCACTTT.

The gene calls are TRBV7-6 and TRBJ2-3; tentative D call: TRBD1 (5 bases). V was clipped by 1 base and J by 1 base, with 15 bases between them. This CDR3 is built from 17 residues. Per the germline V gene, CDR1 is SGHVS and CDR2 is FNYEAQ. The CDR3 here is CASSLEGWGWGTDTQYF. The CDR3 coding sequence is TGTGCCAGCAGCTTAGAGGGGTGGGGCTGGGGCACAGATACGCAGTATTTT.

This chain links TRBV19 with TRBJ2-7; 12 nucleotides align to TRBD1. J was trimmed by 5 bases and V by 4 bases; bases with no gene match: 6. This CDR3 is built from 15 residues. Germline values: CDR1 LNHDA, CDR2 SQIVND (reference sequence). CDR3 in DNA: TGTGCCAGTAGTACGGGACAGGGGGCCTGGGACGAGCAGTACTTC. Its translation is CASSTGQGAWDEQYF.

This clone showed up just a few times. This sequence joins TRBV27 and TRBJ2-7, with 7 nucleotides matching TRBD1. Germline V gene lookup returns CDR1 MNHEY and CDR2 SMNVEV (reference sequence). The CDR3 is 14 amino acids. V shed 2 bases, J shed 7 bases, and the junction held 8 bases outside the gene matches. The CDR3 DNA sequence: TGTGCCAGCAGTTTAGCCAGACAGGGTTGGGAGCAGTACTTC. Residues: CASSLARQGWEQYF.

The chain uses TRBV4-2 and TRBJ2-7; 13 bases align to TRBD2. After removal of 1 base from V and 4 bases from J, the junction contained 7 bases not matched to a gene. The CDR3 extends over 17 amino acids. Germline V gives CDR1 LGHNA, CDR2 YNFKEQ. CDR3 in amino acids: CASSQAVTSGGLYEQYF. CDR3 nucleotide sequence: TGTGCCAGCAGCCAAGCCGTGACTAGCGGGGGGTTATACGAGCAGTACTTC.

The chain has TRBV7-9 and TRBJ1-1; D is ambiguous. This CDR3 has 13 residues. CDR1 and CDR2 from the germline V gene are SEHNR and FQNEAQ (reference sequence). Trimming removed 5 bases at V and 1 base at J, with 8 bases between. The CDR3 region has the DNA TGTGCCAGCAGCCTGAACAGGAACACTGAAGCTTTCTTT. Protein: CASSLNRNTEAFF.

Written as DNA, the CDR3 is TGTGCCATCAGTGAGTCGAGGGGGGGCGCCTCCGAAGATACGCAGTATTTT. Protein product: CAISESRGGASEDTQYF. V and J are TRBV10-3 and TRBJ2-3; tentative D call: TRBD2 (7 bases). This CDR3 is built from 17 residues. Trimming removed 0 bases at V and 5 bases at J, with 18 bases between. Germline V lookup: CDR1 ENHRY, CDR2 SYGVKD.

V and J are TRBV10-3 and TRBJ2-3; D is uncertain. The CDR3 length is 12 residues. The V and J ends lost 3 bases and 9 bases respectively, with 10 bases between them. Germline V gives CDR1 ENHRY, CDR2 SYGVKD. CDR3 protein: CAISDSPETQYF. CDR3 nucleotides: TGTGCCATCAGTGACTCCCCGGAGACGCAGTATTTT.

This sequence joins TRBV5-4 and TRBJ2-5, with D possibly matching TRBD2 (6 bases). The V gene's germline CDR1 is SGHNT and CDR2 YYREEE (reference sequence). Trimming cost V 1 base and J 2 bases, with 12 bases left between them. The CDR3 extends over 15 amino acids. CDR3 in amino acids: CASSLRTSQQETQYF. As DNA, the CDR3 is TGTGCCAGCAGCTTGCGAACTAGCCAACAAGAGACCCAGTACTTC.

The chain employs TRBV14 and TRBJ2-2; 7 positions match TRBD1. The V gene end was trimmed by 4 bases and the J gene end by 4 bases; junction bases not matched to a gene: 9. Germline-derived CDR1 and CDR2 are SGHDN and FVKESK. The CDR3 loop spans 16 amino acids. CDR3 in amino acids: CASSPFTGVVTGELFF. Written as DNA, the CDR3 is TGTGCCAGCAGCCCGTTTACAGGGGTAGTCACCGGGGAGCTGTTTTTT. The full variable domain, rest sourced from reference TRBV14 and TRBJ2-2, is EAGVTQFPSHSVIEKGQTVTLRCDPISGHDNLYWYRRVMGKEIKFLLHFVKESKQDESGMPNNRFLAERTGGTYSTLKVQPAELEDSGVYFCASSPFTGVVTGELFFGEGSRLTVL.

This sequence joins TRBV28 and TRBJ1-6, with 8 bases that match TRBD1. The CDR3 is 16 residues long. Germline V gene sequence: CDR1 MDHEN, CDR2 SYDVKM. V gave up 4 bases and J gave up 6 bases; unmatched junction bases: 8. CDR3: CASSSVQGAPNSPLHF. CDR3 coding DNA: TGTGCCAGCAGTTCCGTGCAGGGGGCACCTAATTCACCCCTCCACTTT.

The gene calls are TRBV6-1 and TRBJ1-1; D gene unclear. Germline V CDR1 and CDR2: MNHNS, SASEGT. The CDR3 runs to 13 residues. Between the trimmed V and J ends, which lost 2 bases and 2 bases, there was a span of 6 bases. CDR3: CASSESFNTEAFF. The CDR3 nucleotides read TGTGCCAGCAGTGAATCTTTCAACACTGAAGCTTTCTTT.

This clone was seen more than once but under ten times. The chain recombines TRBV9 with TRBJ1-6; D unclear. The CDR3 covers 15 residues. V was trimmed by 2 bases and J by 2 bases, leaving 8 bases between them. Looked up from germline, CDR1 is SGDLS and CDR2 is YYNGEE. The CDR3 is CASSVESAYNSPLHF. CDR3 in DNA: TGTGCCAGCAGCGTTGAGAGTGCCTATAATTCACCCCTCCACTTT.

This chain connects TRBV4-3 to TRBJ2-7; 13 bases are a match to TRBD2. This CDR3 region has 18 residues. V dropped 3 bases and J dropped 3; count of bases not matched to a gene: 11. Germline-derived CDR1 and CDR2 are LGHNA and YSLEER. In DNA form, the CDR3 reads TGCGCCAGCAGCCACTCGACTAGCGGGGGGCCTCTCGTCTACGAGCAGTACTTC. Residues: CASSHSTSGGPLVYEQYF.

The genes are TRBV7-2 and TRBJ2-2, with D perhaps matching TRBD1 (6 bases). Germline CDR1 and CDR2: SGHTA and FQGNSA. The length of the CDR3 is 14 residues. Trimming shortened V by 5 bases and J by 7 bases, and 14 bases separated the two germline ends. CDR3 coding DNA: TGTGCCAGCAGCCTCGAACAGGGTTTCGGGGAGCTGTTTTTT. As protein: CASSLEQGFGELFF.

This chain joins TRBV15 and TRBJ2-4; a weak D match, TRBD1 (6 bases). The germline V gene encodes CDR1 LNHNV and CDR2 YYDKDF (reference sequence). The germline V and J ends were trimmed by 6 bases and 6 bases, with 12 bases remaining between them. This CDR3 is 13 amino acids long. CDR3 loop: CATRPDSLNIQYF. The CDR3 DNA reads as TGTGCCACCAGACCGGACAGTTTAAACATTCAGTACTTC.